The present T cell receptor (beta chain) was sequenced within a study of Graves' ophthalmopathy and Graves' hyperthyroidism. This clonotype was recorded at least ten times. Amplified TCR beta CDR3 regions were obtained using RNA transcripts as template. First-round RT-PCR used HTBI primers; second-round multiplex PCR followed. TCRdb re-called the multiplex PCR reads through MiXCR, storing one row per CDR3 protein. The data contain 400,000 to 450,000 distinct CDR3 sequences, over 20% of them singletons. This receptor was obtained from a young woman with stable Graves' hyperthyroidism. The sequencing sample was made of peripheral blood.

DNA of the CDR3: TGTGCCATCAGAACCCAAGCCGGGACAGGGGTCACTGAAGCTTTCTTT. It translates to CAIRTQAGTGVTEAFF. The chain combines TRBV10-3 with TRBJ1-1, with 10 bases that match TRBD1. The CDR3 runs to 16 residues. Germline loops: CDR1 ENHRY, CDR2 SYGVKD. V lost 6 bases, J lost 4 bases, and 11 bases stayed unmatched.